The rows below give T cell receptor beta chains drawn from one sample of a study of human T cells and chemical hapten exposure. From the RACE reads, TCRdb called clonotypes with MiXCR, one entry per CDR3 protein. Of roughly 48,000 distinct CDR3 sequences in the sample, approximately 10% were seen once. The specimen comprised whole blood, sampled in connection with sensitization to the hapten diphenylcyclopropenone (DPC). All receptors come from a woman aged 40 to 55 with alopecia areata. Some clones in this sample may be carry-over from other donors' samples. Both conserved end residues are part of each CDR3. A D gene is named only where the DNA matches it firmly. The size of a clone is reported for some rows only, either as once, few or many, or as a class for expanded clones.

abundance	len	j_gene	v_gene	d_gene	CDR3nt	CDR3aa
many	17	TRBJ2-2	TRBV3-1	TRBD1	TGTGCCAGCAGCCGCGGACAGGGGTTTGGTAACACCGGGGAGCTGTTTTTT	CASSRGQGFGNTGELFF
few	14	TRBJ1-1	TRBV10-1	NA	TGCGCCAGCAGTAACGAACAGGGATTCACTGAAGCTTTCTTT	CASSNEQGFTEAFF
few	13	TRBJ1-5	TRBV7-7	NA	TGTGCCAGCAGCTTAGGATTCAATCAGCCCCAGCATTTT	CASSLGFNQPQHF
NA	15	TRBJ2-1	TRBV30	TRBD2	TGTGCCTGGAGCCCACTAGCGGGATTGATCCATGAGCAGTTCTTC	CAWSPLAGLIHEQFF
NA	12	TRBJ1-1	TRBV29-1	TRBD1	TGCAGCGGACGGGACAGAGACACTGAAGCTTTCTTT	CSGRDRDTEAFF
few	14	TRBJ2-5	TRBV28	NA	TGTGCCAGCAGTTTCCCCCGACAGGAGGAGACCCAGTACTTC	CASSFPRQEETQYF
few	15	TRBJ1-6	TRBV28	NA	TGTGCCAGCAGTTTATCAACAGGGAACAATTCACCCCTCCACTTT	CASSLSTGNNSPLHF
NA	13	TRBJ1-5	TRBV20-1	NA	TGCAGTGCTAGAGCCTCAGAGTATCAGCCCCAGCATTTT	CSARASEYQPQHF
NA	17	TRBJ1-1	TRBV6-5	NA	TGTGCCAGCAGTTACTTCCAGGGCCCCGGGGAGGTGGCTGAAGCTTTCTTT	CASSYFQGPGEVAEAFF
NA	13	TRBJ2-5	TRBV20-1	NA	TGCAGTGCTACGACCGGATATGCAGAGACCCAGTACTTC	CSATTGYAETQYF
few	14	TRBJ2-1	TRBV12-3/TRBV12-4	NA	TGTGCCAGCAGTTCTCTTGGGCAGATCAATGAGCAGTTCTTC	CASSSLGQINEQFF
many	15	TRBJ1-6	TRBV7-8	NA	TGTGCCAGCAGCTTAGACCGGGGTGCTAATTCACCCCTCCACTTT	CASSLDRGANSPLHF
many	15	TRBJ2-1	TRBV12-3/TRBV12-4	NA	TGTGCCAGCAACCTCATAGCGCCGACCTACAATGAGCAGTTCTTC	CASNLIAPTYNEQFF
NA	15	TRBJ2-3	TRBV4-3	NA	TGCGCCAGCAGCCAACTATCCTCTAGCACAGATACGCAGTATTTT	CASSQLSSSTDTQYF
many	14	TRBJ2-7	TRBV18	TRBD1	TGTGCCAGCTCACCACCGGGACAGGGGTGGGAGCAGTACTTC	CASSPPGQGWEQYF
few	14	TRBJ1-1	TRBV2	NA	TGTGCCAGCACTCCTGTCCTTGGGAACACTGAAGCTTTCTTT	CASTPVLGNTEAFF
few	12	TRBJ1-4	TRBV9	TRBD1	TGTGCCAGCAGCGCACAGGGGGAAAAACTGTTTTTT	CASSAQGEKLFF
NA	15	TRBJ2-1	TRBV2	NA	TGTGCCAGCAGTGAACACAGGGCCCAATACGGGGAGCAGTTCTTC	CASSEHRAQYGEQFF